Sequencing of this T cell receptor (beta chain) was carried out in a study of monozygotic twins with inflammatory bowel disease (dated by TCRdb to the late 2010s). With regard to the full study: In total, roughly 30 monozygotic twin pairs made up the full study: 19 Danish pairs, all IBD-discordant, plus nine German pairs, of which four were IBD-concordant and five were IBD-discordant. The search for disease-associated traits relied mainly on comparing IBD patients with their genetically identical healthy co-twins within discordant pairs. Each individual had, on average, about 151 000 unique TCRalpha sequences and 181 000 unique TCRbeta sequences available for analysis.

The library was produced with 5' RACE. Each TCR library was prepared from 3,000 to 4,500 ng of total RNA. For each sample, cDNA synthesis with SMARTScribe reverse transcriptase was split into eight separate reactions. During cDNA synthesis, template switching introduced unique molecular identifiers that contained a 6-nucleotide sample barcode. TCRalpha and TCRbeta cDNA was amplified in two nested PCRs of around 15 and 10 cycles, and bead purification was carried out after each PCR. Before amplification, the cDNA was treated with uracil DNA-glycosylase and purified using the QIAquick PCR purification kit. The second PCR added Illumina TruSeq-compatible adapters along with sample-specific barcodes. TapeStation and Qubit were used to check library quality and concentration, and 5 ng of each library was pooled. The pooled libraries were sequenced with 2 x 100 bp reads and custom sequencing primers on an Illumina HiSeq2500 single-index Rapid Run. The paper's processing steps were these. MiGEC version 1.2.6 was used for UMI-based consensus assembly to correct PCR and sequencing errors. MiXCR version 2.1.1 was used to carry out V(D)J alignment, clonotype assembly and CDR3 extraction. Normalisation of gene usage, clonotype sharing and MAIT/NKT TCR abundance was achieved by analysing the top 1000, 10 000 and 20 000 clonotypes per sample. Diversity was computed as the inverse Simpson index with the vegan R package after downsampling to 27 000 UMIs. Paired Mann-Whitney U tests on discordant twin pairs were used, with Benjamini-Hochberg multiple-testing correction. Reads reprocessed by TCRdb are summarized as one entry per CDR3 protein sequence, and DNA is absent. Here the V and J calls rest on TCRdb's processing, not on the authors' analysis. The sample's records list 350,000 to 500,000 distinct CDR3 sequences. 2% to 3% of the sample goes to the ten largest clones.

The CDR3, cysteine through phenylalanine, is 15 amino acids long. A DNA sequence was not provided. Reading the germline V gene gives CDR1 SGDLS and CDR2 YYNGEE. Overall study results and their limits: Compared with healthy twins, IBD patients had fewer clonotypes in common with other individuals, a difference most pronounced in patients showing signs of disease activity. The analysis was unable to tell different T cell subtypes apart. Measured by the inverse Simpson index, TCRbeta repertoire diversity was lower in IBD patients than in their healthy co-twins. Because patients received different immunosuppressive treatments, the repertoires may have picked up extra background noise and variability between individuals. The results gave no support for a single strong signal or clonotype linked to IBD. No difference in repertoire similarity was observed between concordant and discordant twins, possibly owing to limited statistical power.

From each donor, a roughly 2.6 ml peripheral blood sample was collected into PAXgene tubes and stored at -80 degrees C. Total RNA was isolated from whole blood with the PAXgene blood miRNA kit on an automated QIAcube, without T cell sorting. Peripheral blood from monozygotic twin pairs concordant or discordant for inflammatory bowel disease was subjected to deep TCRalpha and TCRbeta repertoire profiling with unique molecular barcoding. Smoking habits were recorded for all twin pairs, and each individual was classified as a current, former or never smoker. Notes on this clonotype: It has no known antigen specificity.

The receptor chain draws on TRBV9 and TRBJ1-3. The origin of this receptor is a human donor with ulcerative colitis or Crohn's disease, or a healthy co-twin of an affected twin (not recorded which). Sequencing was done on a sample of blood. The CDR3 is CASSVVGGEGNTIYF.